Shown below are 16 T cell receptor beta chains from a single sample sequenced in a study of CXCR3-negative and CXCR3-positive naive CD8 T cells. UMI-labeled 5' RACE TRB cDNA libraries were prepared from the cells. TCRdb reprocessed the 5' RACE reads, keeping one entry per CDR3 protein, no DNA. This sample's table reports tens of thousands of distinct CDR3 sequences. Input material: naive CXCR3- CD8+ T cells from blood. As for subset: CD45RO-CCR7+CD27+CD95- naive CD8+ T cells lacking CXCR3 (TNR3-). These receptors were taken from a human donor in good health. Some clones in this sample may be carry-over from other donors' samples.

V is TRBV29-1 and J is TRBJ2-7; the TCRdb D gene call, TRBD1, has no DNA to confirm it. In germline, CDR1 is SQVTM, CDR2 ANQGSEA. The length of the CDR3 is 12 residues. The CDR3 region is CSVESQGAEQYF.

The chain is built from TRBV12-3 or TRBV12-4 and TRBJ2-1. This CDR3 has 11 amino acids. The CDR3: CASSFGSEQFF.

The rearrangement uses TRBV9 and TRBJ2-7; the TRBD2 assignment by TCRdb is unverifiable without DNA. CDR1 is SGDLS, CDR2 YYNGEE, per germline. The CDR3 is made up of 16 amino acids. The chain's CDR3 is CASSDPTSGGYREQYF.

V is TRBV7-8 and J is TRBJ2-1; TCRdb returns TRBD2, unconfirmable since there is no DNA. The germline gives CDR1 SGHVS, CDR2 FQNEAQ. CDR3 size: 14 residues. CDR3: CASSLGAGLDEQFF.

This clonotype registers medium-sized by frequency. V gene TRBV20-1 combines with J gene TRBJ1-2; TCRdb lists TRBD1, though no DNA is available to test this call. The germline gives CDR1 DFQATT, CDR2 SNEGSKA (reference sequence). This CDR3 has 12 amino acids. The CDR3 region is CSAGQGVDGYTF.

The chain is built from TRBV7-2 and TRBJ2-6; the TCRdb call, TRBD2, lacks DNA for checking. CDR3 length: 15 residues. CDR1 and CDR2 (germline): SGHTA, FQGNSA. The CDR3 region is CASSPSPSGANVLTF.

The chain couples TRBV29-1 to TRBJ2-7. Germline V gives CDR1 SQVTM, CDR2 ANQGSEA. The CDR3 covers 11 residues. This CDR3 is CSVEDYYEQYF.

The chain uses TRBV13 and TRBJ2-1; TCRdb reports TRBD1, a call that lacks DNA to check it against. Germline CDR1 and CDR2: PRHDT and FYEKMQ (reference sequence). The CDR3 is made up of 15 amino acids. The chain's CDR3 is CASSLPGTSYNEQFF. Drawing the rest from reference TRBV13 and TRBJ2-1, the complete variable domain is AAGVIQSPRHLIKEKRETATLKCYPIPRHDTVYWYQQGPGQDPQFLISFYEKMQSDKGSIPDRFSAQQFSDYHSELNMSSLELGDSALYFCASSLPGTSYNEQFFGPGTRLTVL.

The chain couples TRBV4-3 to TRBJ2-2. CDR1 and CDR2 (germline): LGHNA, YSLEER. This CDR3 comprises 15 residues. CDR3 in amino acids: CASSHTRIGSGELFF.

The chain couples TRBV14 to TRBJ2-3. The CDR3 spans 15 residues. Germline V lookup: CDR1 SGHDN, CDR2 FVKESK. The CDR3 is CASSQDWSNTDTQYF.

The rearrangement joins TRBV7-2 to TRBJ2-5; TCRdb outputs TRBD1, but without DNA this stays unchecked. CDR3 size: 14 residues. The germline gives CDR1 SGHTA, CDR2 FQGNSA. This chain's CDR3 is CASSDETGTETQYF.

The rearrangement joins TRBV13 to TRBJ2-7; the D call of TRBD1 rests on TCRdb alone, since no DNA is present to check it. This CDR3 has 14 amino acids. Germline V gene sequence: CDR1 PRHDT, CDR2 FYEKMQ (reference sequence). CDR3 residues: CASSQGGDPYEQYF.

V gene TRBV24-1 combines with J gene TRBJ2-2; TCRdb indicates TRBD1, and absent DNA this call remains unverified. This CDR3 has 16 residues. CDR1 KGHDR and CDR2 SFDVKD come from the germline V gene. This CDR3 reads CATSDPGGRSTGELFF.

CDR3 sequence reads: CASSIVASDEQYF. The rearrangement joins TRBV19 to TRBJ2-7. This CDR3 is 13 amino acids long. Germline V CDR1 and CDR2: LNHDA, SQIVND (reference sequence).

The V and J genes are TRBV29-1 and TRBJ2-1. There are 11 residues in the CDR3. In germline, CDR1 is SQVTM, CDR2 ANQGSEA. The CDR3 loop is CSVAWGTEQFF.

Judged by frequency, this clonotype is medium-sized. The gene calls are TRBV4-3 and TRBJ2-7; lacking DNA, the TRBD1 call made by TCRdb goes unchecked. The germline gives CDR1 LGHNA, CDR2 YSLEER. CDR3 length: 14 amino acids. CDR3 sequence: CASSRDRVLNEQYF.